These T cell receptor beta chains were read from a single sample in a study of OX40 agonist ivuxolimab in advanced cancers. Assay used: immunoSEQ multiplex PCR; TCRdb lists only in-frame clones, some missing. Counted here are around 85,000 clones, about 90% occurring once; the ten biggest clones make up more than 7.5%. Source: CD4+ or CD8+ T cells sorted from blood, taken in a trial of the OX40 agonist ivuxolimab. These receptor sequences come from an adult with an advanced solid tumor such as melanoma, head and neck, liver or kidney cancer. Each CDR3 is given with its conserved first and last residue. The order of the fields is J gene, V gene, clone size, D gene, CDR3 protein, CDR3 DNA. The D gene is left open where the match is weak. Size is omitted from some rows. Given values are once, few, many or a class for expanded clones.

j_call: TRBJ2-1
v_call: TRBV5-4
clone_size: -
d_call: -
cdr3_aa: CASSLRGVVQFF
cdr3_nt: TGTGCCAGCAGCTTGCGGGGCGTCGTGCAGTTCTTC

j_call: TRBJ1-5
v_call: TRBV6-6
clone_size: -
d_call: -
cdr3_aa: CASSDPGDQPQHF
cdr3_nt: TGTGCCAGCAGTGACCCGGGGGACCAGCCCCAGCATTTT

j_call: TRBJ1-1
v_call: TRBV29-1
clone_size: -
d_call: -
cdr3_aa: CSVRPLNTEAFF
cdr3_nt: TGCAGCGTCCGCCCCCTGAACACTGAAGCTTTCTTT

j_call: TRBJ2-6
v_call: TRBV7-9
clone_size: once
d_call: -
cdr3_aa: CASSWNRSSGANVLTF
cdr3_nt: TGTGCCAGCAGCTGGAACAGGTCCTCTGGGGCCAACGTCCTGACTTTC

j_call: TRBJ1-5
v_call: TRBV6-5
clone_size: -
d_call: -
cdr3_aa: CASSYSSNQPQHF
cdr3_nt: TGTGCCAGCAGTTACTCTTCCAATCAGCCCCAGCATTTT

j_call: TRBJ2-1
v_call: TRBV5-6
clone_size: -
d_call: TRBD2
cdr3_aa: CASSWGLALCNEQFF
cdr3_nt: TGTGCCAGCAGCTGGGGACTAGCCCTCTGCAATGAGCAGTTCTTC

j_call: TRBJ1-3
v_call: TRBV9
clone_size: -
d_call: -
cdr3_aa: CASTRWDRTVSGNTIYF
cdr3_nt: TGTGCCAGCACACGTTGGGACCGAACAGTCTCTGGAAACACCATATATTTT

j_call: TRBJ2-3
v_call: TRBV6-5
clone_size: -
d_call: -
cdr3_aa: CASSYSINADTQYF
cdr3_nt: TGTGCCAGCAGTTACTCGATTAATGCAGATACGCAGTATTTT

j_call: TRBJ1-1
v_call: TRBV4-2
clone_size: few
d_call: -
cdr3_aa: CASSQVTNTEAFF
cdr3_nt: TGTGCCAGCAGCCAAGTGACTAACACTGAAGCTTTCTTT

j_call: TRBJ2-7
v_call: TRBV9
clone_size: -
d_call: -
cdr3_aa: CASSASGTPNYEQYF
cdr3_nt: TGTGCCAGCAGCGCATCCGGGACACCCAACTACGAGCAGTACTTC

j_call: TRBJ1-1
v_call: TRBV5-1
clone_size: -
d_call: -
cdr3_aa: CASSFGELNTEAFF
cdr3_nt: TGCGCCAGCAGCTTCGGGGAATTGAACACTGAAGCTTTCTTT

j_call: TRBJ2-1
v_call: TRBV6-1
clone_size: -
d_call: TRBD2
cdr3_aa: CASSETGLAGNEQFF
cdr3_nt: TGTGCCAGCAGTGAAACCGGACTAGCAGGGAATGAGCAGTTCTTC

j_call: TRBJ2-3
v_call: TRBV25-1
clone_size: -
d_call: TRBD2
cdr3_aa: CASSESPSGVTDTQYF
cdr3_nt: TGTGCCAGCAGTGAATCCCCTAGCGGGGTAACAGATACGCAGTATTTT

j_call: TRBJ1-1
v_call: TRBV19
clone_size: -
d_call: TRBD1
cdr3_aa: CASSIRDRGQEAFF
cdr3_nt: TGTGCCAGTAGTATCCGGGACAGGGGGCAGGAAGCTTTCTTT

j_call: TRBJ2-4
v_call: TRBV28
clone_size: -
d_call: -
cdr3_aa: CASSYVSTQYF
cdr3_nt: TGTGCCAGCAGTTATGTCTCAACTCAGTACTTC

j_call: TRBJ1-2
v_call: TRBV7-9
clone_size: -
d_call: -
cdr3_aa: CASSLGNVYGYTF
cdr3_nt: TGTGCCAGCAGCTTAGGGAATGTCTATGGCTACACCTTC

j_call: TRBJ1-5
v_call: TRBV18
clone_size: -
d_call: TRBD1
cdr3_aa: CASSPARDRNQPQHF
cdr3_nt: TGTGCCAGCTCACCAGCTAGGGACAGGAATCAGCCCCAGCATTTT

j_call: TRBJ2-7
v_call: TRBV29-1
clone_size: -
d_call: -
cdr3_aa: CSVEGANTYEQYF
cdr3_nt: TGCAGCGTTGAAGGAGCTAATACCTACGAGCAGTACTTC

j_call: TRBJ1-5
v_call: TRBV7-2
clone_size: -
d_call: -
cdr3_aa: CASSPQGISNQPQHF
cdr3_nt: TGTGCCAGCAGCCCACAGGGAATCAGCAATCAGCCCCAGCATTTT

j_call: TRBJ2-1
v_call: TRBV28
clone_size: -
d_call: -
cdr3_aa: CASIKTDNEQFF
cdr3_nt: TGTGCCAGCATCAAGACGGACAATGAGCAGTTCTTC

j_call: TRBJ1-5
v_call: TRBV27
clone_size: -
d_call: -
cdr3_aa: CASSRGAVSSNQPQHF
cdr3_nt: TGTGCCAGCAGTAGGGGGGCAGTCTCTAGCAATCAGCCCCAGCATTTT

j_call: TRBJ2-3
v_call: TRBV14
clone_size: -
d_call: -
cdr3_aa: CASSQVQGDTQYF
cdr3_nt: TGTGCCAGCAGCCAAGTACAAGGAGATACGCAGTATTTT

j_call: TRBJ1-4
v_call: TRBV4-3
clone_size: -
d_call: -
cdr3_aa: CASSQVLNDNEKLFF
cdr3_nt: TGCGCCAGCAGCCAAGTCCTGAATGATAATGAAAAACTGTTTTTT

j_call: TRBJ1-5
v_call: TRBV30
clone_size: -
d_call: -
cdr3_aa: CAWSGSGTLQPQHF
cdr3_nt: TGTGCCTGGAGTGGATCGGGGACTTTGCAGCCCCAGCATTTT

j_call: TRBJ2-1
v_call: TRBV27
clone_size: -
d_call: -
cdr3_aa: CASNPHRDHRGNEQFF
cdr3_nt: TGTGCCAGCAACCCCCACCGGGACCACCGGGGCAATGAGCAGTTCTTC

j_call: TRBJ2-5
v_call: TRBV2
clone_size: -
d_call: -
cdr3_aa: CASQTQYF
cdr3_nt: TGTGCCAGCCAGACCCAGTACTTC

j_call: TRBJ2-1
v_call: TRBV4-1
clone_size: -
d_call: -
cdr3_aa: CASSPSIIAGRYNEQFF
cdr3_nt: TGCGCCAGCAGCCCCTCTATTATAGCTGGTCGTTACAATGAGCAGTTCTTC

j_call: TRBJ2-1
v_call: TRBV28
clone_size: -
d_call: -
cdr3_aa: CASSPGSNHNEQFF
cdr3_nt: TGTGCCAGCAGTCCGGGCAGTAACCACAATGAGCAGTTCTTC

j_call: TRBJ2-3
v_call: TRBV13
clone_size: -
d_call: -
cdr3_aa: CASSLSPTDTQYF
cdr3_nt: TGTGCCAGCAGCTTAAGTCCCACAGATACGCAGTATTTT

j_call: TRBJ2-1
v_call: TRBV29-1
clone_size: -
d_call: -
cdr3_aa: CSALESYNEQFF
cdr3_nt: TGCAGCGCGCTGGAATCCTACAATGAGCAGTTCTTC

j_call: TRBJ1-1
v_call: TRBV11-1
clone_size: -
d_call: TRBD1
cdr3_aa: CASRRGPGAFF
cdr3_nt: TGTGCCAGCAGAAGGGGGCCTGGAGCTTTCTTT

j_call: TRBJ2-1
v_call: TRBV6-6
clone_size: -
d_call: -
cdr3_aa: CASSYSNEQFF
cdr3_nt: TGTGCCAGCAGTTACAGCAATGAGCAGTTCTTC

j_call: TRBJ2-1
v_call: TRBV6-4
clone_size: -
d_call: -
cdr3_aa: CASSDGFHEQFF
cdr3_nt: TGTGCCAGCAGTGACGGGTTTCATGAGCAGTTCTTC

j_call: TRBJ2-3
v_call: TRBV6-1
clone_size: -
d_call: -
cdr3_aa: CASSGLLTDTQYF
cdr3_nt: TGTGCCAGCAGTGGACTACTCACAGATACGCAGTATTTT

j_call: TRBJ2-2
v_call: TRBV5-1
clone_size: -
d_call: -
cdr3_aa: CASSLHRQTTGELFF
cdr3_nt: TGCGCCAGCAGCCTCCATCGACAGACCACCGGGGAGCTGTTTTTT

j_call: TRBJ2-3
v_call: TRBV7-9
clone_size: -
d_call: -
cdr3_aa: CASSFDTQYF
cdr3_nt: TGTGCCAGCAGCTTTGATACGCAGTATTTT

j_call: TRBJ1-5
v_call: TRBV6-5
clone_size: -
d_call: TRBD1
cdr3_aa: CASSATGNQPQHF
cdr3_nt: TGTGCCAGCAGTGCGACAGGGAATCAGCCCCAGCATTTT

j_call: TRBJ1-2
v_call: TRBV4-3
clone_size: -
d_call: -
cdr3_aa: CASSQERGSGYYGYTF
cdr3_nt: TGCGCCAGCAGCCAAGAAAGGGGTAGCGGGTACTATGGCTACACCTTC

j_call: TRBJ2-6
v_call: TRBV4-3
clone_size: -
d_call: -
cdr3_aa: CASSQETGSGANVLTF
cdr3_nt: TGCGCCAGCAGCCAAGAGACTGGATCTGGGGCCAACGTCCTGACTTTC

j_call: TRBJ2-1
v_call: TRBV28
clone_size: -
d_call: -
cdr3_aa: CASSDPRGDPNEQFF
cdr3_nt: TGTGCCAGCAGCGACCCTAGGGGCGACCCCAATGAGCAGTTCTTC

j_call: TRBJ1-1
v_call: TRBV28
clone_size: -
d_call: -
cdr3_aa: CASSYYSGEGPDTEAFF
cdr3_nt: TGTGCCAGCAGTTACTACTCAGGGGAGGGGCCGGACACTGAAGCTTTCTTT

j_call: TRBJ1-6
v_call: TRBV28
clone_size: -
d_call: -
cdr3_aa: CASSPGSYNSPLHF
cdr3_nt: TGTGCCAGCAGTCCAGGGTCCTATAATTCACCCCTCCACTTT

j_call: TRBJ2-1
v_call: TRBV30
clone_size: -
d_call: -
cdr3_aa: CAWFGTQASYNEQFF
cdr3_nt: TGTGCCTGGTTCGGGACTCAAGCGTCCTACAATGAGCAGTTCTTC

j_call: TRBJ2-3
v_call: TRBV19
clone_size: -
d_call: -
cdr3_aa: CASSPGDTSTDTQYF
cdr3_nt: TGTGCCAGTAGCCCGGGGGACACTAGCACAGATACGCAGTATTTT

j_call: TRBJ2-1
v_call: TRBV4-3
clone_size: -
d_call: -
cdr3_aa: CASSQEREASYNEQFF
cdr3_nt: TGCGCCAGCAGCCAAGAAAGGGAGGCATCCTACAATGAGCAGTTCTTC

j_call: TRBJ2-1
v_call: TRBV27
clone_size: -
d_call: -
cdr3_aa: CASSLVRAYNEQFF
cdr3_nt: TGTGCCAGCAGTTTAGTCAGGGCCTACAATGAGCAGTTCTTC

j_call: TRBJ2-2
v_call: TRBV7-2
clone_size: -
d_call: -
cdr3_aa: CASSYSGQLFPNTGELFF
cdr3_nt: TGTGCCAGCAGCTACTCAGGGCAGCTTTTCCCGAACACCGGGGAGCTGTTTTTT

j_call: TRBJ2-1
v_call: TRBV4-1
clone_size: -
d_call: -
cdr3_aa: CASSQESDAYNEQFF
cdr3_nt: TGCGCCAGCAGCCAAGAATCTGACGCCTACAATGAGCAGTTCTTC

j_call: TRBJ2-3
v_call: TRBV25-1
clone_size: -
d_call: TRBD1
cdr3_aa: CASSASEFEDRAIKTQYF
cdr3_nt: TGTGCCAGCAGTGCGTCGGAGTTTGAGGACAGGGCGATCAAAACGCAGTATTTT

j_call: TRBJ1-5
v_call: TRBV5-1
clone_size: -
d_call: -
cdr3_aa: CASSFGDSNQPQHF
cdr3_nt: TGCGCCAGCAGCTTCGGGGATAGCAATCAGCCCCAGCATTTT

j_call: TRBJ1-5
v_call: TRBV30
clone_size: -
d_call: -
cdr3_aa: CAWSVKVRGNQPQHF
cdr3_nt: TGTGCCTGGAGTGTAAAGGTCCGGGGCAATCAGCCCCAGCATTTT

j_call: TRBJ2-3
v_call: TRBV15
clone_size: -
d_call: TRBD1
cdr3_aa: CATSMDRGLDTQYF
cdr3_nt: TGTGCCACCAGCATGGATAGGGGGCTAGATACGCAGTATTTT

j_call: TRBJ2-1
v_call: TRBV6-5
clone_size: -
d_call: TRBD2
cdr3_aa: CASSVGGFNEQFF
cdr3_nt: TGTGCCAGCTCTGTCGGGGGGTTCAATGAGCAGTTCTTC

j_call: TRBJ1-1
v_call: TRBV27
clone_size: once
d_call: TRBD1
cdr3_aa: CASSLDRGGSTEAFF
cdr3_nt: TGTGCCAGCAGTTTAGACAGGGGAGGTAGCACTGAAGCTTTCTTT

j_call: TRBJ2-1
v_call: TRBV28
clone_size: -
d_call: -
cdr3_aa: CASSSPPRGNEQFF
cdr3_nt: TGTGCCAGCAGTTCCCCTCCTAGGGGCAATGAGCAGTTCTTC